One sample yielded the 16 T cell receptor beta chains listed below, sequenced in a study of identical twins. TCRdb processed the 5' RACE reads anew with MiXCR; each CDR3 protein has one entry. The table has hundreds of thousands of distinct CDR3 sequences, less than 9% seen once; the top ten hold 1.6%. This sample was also put to use in a study of yellow fever vaccine responses in identical twins.

The sequencing input was PBMCs. Receptor source: a young woman in good health.

The sample holds many counts of this clonotype. Here the CDR3 DNA reads TGTGCCAGCAGCCAGAAGCTGGTCAGTGAAAAACTGTTTTTT. Translating it yields CASSQKLVSEKLFF. The chain recombines TRBV12-3 or TRBV12-4 with TRBJ1-4; D is unresolved. V was shortened by 6 bases and J by 7 bases, with 15 bases between the two germline ends. The CDR3 length is 14 residues.

The chain couples TRBV20-1 to TRBJ2-3, with 7 bases that match TRBD1. Trimming removed 1 base from V and 4 bases from J; junction bases left unmatched: 5. The length of the CDR3 is 14 residues. From germline, CDR1 is DFQATT and CDR2 SNEGSKA (reference sequence). CDR3 sequence (DNA): TGCAGTGCTAGAGGTCCAGGGGGTGCAGATACGCAGTATTTT. It translates to CSARGPGGADTQYF.

This clonotype was seen more than once but under ten times. The rearrangement links TRBV6-1 to TRBJ1-2, with 9 bases identical to TRBD1. CDR1 and CDR2 from the germline V gene are MNHNS and SASEGT. This CDR3 is 15 amino acids long. Losses at the gene ends were 6 bases for V and 2 bases for J; bases not matched to a gene: 7. This chain's CDR3 is CASSSTGTGNYGYTF. In DNA form, the CDR3 reads TGTGCCAGCAGCTCCACCGGGACAGGGAACTATGGCTACACCTTC.

V and J are TRBV20-1 and TRBJ2-3, with TRBD1 matching 8 bases. This CDR3 is 15 amino acids long. Looked up from germline, CDR1 is DFQATT and CDR2 is SNEGSKA (reference sequence). V shed 5 bases, J shed 3 bases, and the junction held 10 bases outside the gene matches. The CDR3 coding sequence is TGCAGTGCTGCCCCTGGACAGGGTGGTACAGATACGCAGTATTTT. It is translated as CSAAPGQGGTDTQYF.

The genes are TRBV28 and TRBJ2-7, with a possible D match to TRBD2 (5 bases). CDR1 is MDHEN and CDR2 is SYDVKM in the germline V gene. The CDR3 is 14 residues long. V lost 5 bases and J lost 2, with 13 bases in between. This CDR3 reads CASSLGVSAYEQYV. In DNA, the CDR3 is TGTGCCAGCAGTCTGGGAGTTTCCGCCTACGAGCAGTACGTC.

There are a few counts of this clonotype. The V gene is TRBV10-2, the J gene TRBJ2-7; 12 bases align to TRBD2. The ends lost 2 bases at V and 4 bases at J; junction bases unmatched: 3. Germline CDR1 WSHSY, CDR2 SAAADI. There are 15 residues in the CDR3. In nucleotides, the CDR3 is TGCGCCAGCAGTGAGGGACTAGCGGGGAATTACGAGCAGTACGTC. Its translation is CASSEGLAGNYEQYV.

This chain links TRBV9 with TRBJ2-1; 13 bases line up with TRBD2. Trimming took 0 bases from V and 5 from J; bases not matched to a gene: 8. This CDR3 is built from 18 residues. Germline loops: CDR1 SGDLS, CDR2 YYNGEE. The CDR3 DNA is TGTGCCAGCAGCGTAGAAGCCGGGGGACTAGCGGGAAACAATGAGCAGTTCTTC. Protein: CASSVEAGGLAGNNEQFF.

This clonotype has ten or more counts. The CDR3 protein is CASRADWSDYEQYF. Written as DNA, the CDR3 is TGTGCCAGCAGGGCAGACTGGAGCGACTACGAGCAGTACTTC. This chain uses TRBV2 with TRBJ2-7, with D unresolved. CDR3 length equals 14 residues. V gave up 6 bases and J gave up 3 bases, with 15 bases separating them. CDR1 is SNHLY and CDR2 is FYNNEI in the germline V gene.

This rearrangement joins TRBV24-1 to TRBJ2-5, with D maybe TRBD2 (5 bases). Germline CDR1 is KGHDR and CDR2 is SFDVKD. This CDR3 region has 13 residues. V was cut by 4 bases and J by 3 bases, with 8 bases left in between. The CDR3: CATSEGREETQYF. CDR3 sequence (DNA): TGTGCCACCAGTGAGGGGAGAGAAGAGACCCAGTACTTC.

This clonotype was counted at least ten times. J is TRBJ2-7 and V is TRBV6-1; TRBD2 aligns across 13 bases. J gave up 2 bases and V 7 bases, and 5 bases lay outside the gene matches. Germline V gene data show CDR1 as MNHNS and CDR2 as SASEGT. The CDR3 covers 15 residues. CDR3 region: CASKKGLAGTYEQYV. DNA for the CDR3: TGTGCCAGCAAAAAGGGACTAGCGGGAACCTACGAGCAGTACGTC.

This clonotype was seen a few times. The chain links TRBV12-3 or TRBV12-4 to TRBJ2-7, with 12 bases aligning to TRBD2. The CDR3 totals 17 residues. The V gene end was trimmed by 6 bases and the J gene end by 2 bases; junction bases not matched to a gene: 11. CDR3 amino acids: CASSLTSGGITAYEQYF. The DNA for the CDR3 is TGTGCCAGCAGCCTGACTAGCGGGGGAATTACAGCCTACGAGCAGTACTTC.

The chain employs TRBV5-1 and TRBJ2-3; 10 positions agree with TRBD2. The CDR3 spans 16 residues. The V and J ends lost 4 bases and 0 bases, in that order; junction bases with no gene match: 5. The V gene's germline CDR1 is SGHRS and CDR2 YFSETQ. The CDR3 DNA reads as TGCGCCAGCAGCGGGGTGACTAGCGGGAGCACAGATACGCAGTATTTT. Protein sequence: CASSGVTSGSTDTQYF.

This clonotype was observed at least ten times. This chain connects TRBV5-1 to TRBJ2-7; 14 positions agree with TRBD2. Germline CDR1 reads SGHRS; CDR2 reads YFSETQ. The CDR3 sequence is 19 residues long. The ends lost 0 bases at V and 0 bases at J; junction bases unmatched: 8. The CDR3 region has the DNA TGCGCCAGCAGCTTGGGCGTCGGACTAGCGGGAGGCCACTCCTACGAGCAGTACTTC. Its translation is CASSLGVGLAGGHSYEQYF.

The sample holds a few counts of this clonotype. The chain has TRBV12-3 or TRBV12-4 and TRBJ1-3; unclear D gene. V was pared by 7 bases and J by 0 bases, with 10 bases between. The CDR3 extends over 14 amino acids. The CDR3 DNA follows: TGTGCCAGCACTCTCCTACCCTCTGGAAACACCATATATTTT. As protein: CASTLLPSGNTIYF.

This rearrangement joins TRBV19 to TRBJ1-5, with D maybe TRBD1 (6 bases). This CDR3 comprises 17 residues. CDR1 LNHDA and CDR2 SQIVND come from the germline V gene (reference sequence). Trimming removed 3 bases from V and 2 bases from J, with 17 bases in between. The chain's CDR3 is CASSIRFGDMGNQPQHF. In DNA form, the CDR3 reads TGTGCCAGTAGTATTCGATTTGGGGACATGGGCAATCAGCCCCAGCATTTT. Filled out from reference TRBV19 and TRBJ1-5, the complete variable domain reads DGGITQSPKYLFRKEGQNVTLSCEQNLNHDAMYWYRQDPGQGLRLIYYSQIVNDFQKGDIAEGYSVSREKKESFPLTVTSAQKNPTAFYLCASSIRFGDMGNQPQHFGDGTRLSIL.

This clonotype was found once. The chain has TRBV6-1 and TRBJ1-5; 8 bases line up with TRBD1. J lost 4 bases, V lost 4 bases, and 18 bases had no gene match. The CDR3 has 19 amino acids. The germline V gene encodes CDR1 MNHNS and CDR2 SASEGT. CDR3 sequence reads: CASSGSRGQGGVRNQPQHF. Here the CDR3 DNA reads TGTGCCAGCAGTGGGTCCCGAGGACAGGGAGGTGTAAGGAATCAGCCCCAGCATTTT.